The table lists the clone carrying this TCR beta chain with a count of one. This entry comes from a study of blood T cell repertoires in COVID-19. Assay used: immunoSEQ multiplex PCR; TCRdb lists only in-frame clones, some missing. In the table there are 130,000 to 150,000 clones, around 81% of which are singletons. The receptor was derived from a woman between 35 and 50 years old who had recovered from COVID-19. The sample comprised PBMCs or T cells enriched from blood (not recorded which).

The DNA of the CDR3 is TGCGCCAGCAGTGAGCAGGGAAATTCACCCCTCCACTTT. As protein: CASSEQGNSPLHF. The chain has TRBV10-1 and TRBJ1-6; D may be TRBD1 (5 bases). V lost 2 bases and J 7 bases, leaving 6 bases between the germline ends. Germline V lookup: CDR1 WNHNN, CDR2 SYGVQD (reference sequence). The CDR3 runs 13 residues.